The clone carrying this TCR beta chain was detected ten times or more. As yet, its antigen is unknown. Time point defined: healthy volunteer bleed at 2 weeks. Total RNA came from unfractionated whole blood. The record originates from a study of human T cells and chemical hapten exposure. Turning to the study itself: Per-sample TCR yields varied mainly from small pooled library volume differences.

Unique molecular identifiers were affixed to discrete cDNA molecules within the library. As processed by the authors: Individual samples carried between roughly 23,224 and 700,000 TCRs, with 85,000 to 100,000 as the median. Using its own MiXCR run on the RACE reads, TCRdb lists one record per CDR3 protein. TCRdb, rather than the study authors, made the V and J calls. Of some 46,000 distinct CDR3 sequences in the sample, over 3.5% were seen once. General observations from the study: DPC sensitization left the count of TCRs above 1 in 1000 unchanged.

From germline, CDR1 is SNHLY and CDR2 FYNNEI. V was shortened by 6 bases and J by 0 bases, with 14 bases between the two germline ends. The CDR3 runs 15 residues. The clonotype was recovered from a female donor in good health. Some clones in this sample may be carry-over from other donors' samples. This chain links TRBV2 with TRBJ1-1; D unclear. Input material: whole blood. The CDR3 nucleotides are TGTGCCAGCAGCCTTAGACGGATCATGAACACTGAAGCTTTCTTT. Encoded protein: CASSLRRIMNTEAFF. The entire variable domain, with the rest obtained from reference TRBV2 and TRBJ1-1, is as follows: EPEVTQTPSHQVTQMGQEVILRCVPISNHLYFYWYRQILGQKVEFLVSFYNNEISEKSEIFDDQFSVERPDGSNFTLKIRSTKLEDSAMYFCASSLRRIMNTEAFFGQGTRLTVV.